This T cell receptor beta chain was recovered during a study of blood T cells in healthy people across ages. For the study at large: For every two T cells, template switching captured about one barcoded beta molecule.

A second about 6 to 12 cycle PCR used barcoded and J-beta primers. Every individual sample yielded 2.5 million or more paired-end reads (each containing CDR3). TCRdb reprocessed the 5' RACE reads with MiXCR, giving one entry per CDR3 protein. The data contain more than 800,000 distinct CDR3 sequences, 29% of them singletons. Each sample provided at least 5.5 micrograms of extracted total RNA. This clonotype was seen only a few times. Its cognate antigen is unknown. V gave up 4 bases and J gave up 9 bases, with 25 bases separating them. This CDR3 spans 18 amino acids. Germline V gene sequence: CDR1 KGHSY, CDR2 FQNENV. Findings and caveats of the study: For the donors, CMV status was unknown and possibly confounded expanded clonotype changes.

The sample was blood. The genes are TRBV16 and TRBJ1-6; D gene uncertain. The receptor was isolated from a woman at least 80 years old in good health. CDR3: CASSPPVRARINGSPLHF. CDR3 sequence (DNA): TGTGCCAGCAGCCCCCCGGTTAGGGCCAGGATCAATGGTTCACCCCTCCACTTT.